The 21 T cell receptor beta chains below were found in one sample sequenced in a study of T cell repertoires in aging, cancer and after chemotherapy. Amplification of TCR beta used genomic DNA extracted from peripheral blood. TRB rearrangements spanning V, D and J were amplified using mixed TRB-A/B primers. MiXCR was run by TCRdb on the multiplex PCR reads, yielding one entry per CDR3 protein. The sample lists about 15,000 distinct CDR3 sequences, roughly half occurring once. Sample: blood. Receptors originate from a human donor in good health.

This clonotype has a handful of counts. The rearrangement uses TRBV19 and TRBJ2-3; 8 bases agree with TRBD1. J lost 1 base, V lost 5 bases, and 5 bases had no gene match. CDR3 length: 15 residues. Germline lookup yields CDR1 LNHDA and CDR2 SQIVND (reference sequence). The CDR3 bases are TGTGCCAGTAGTCGAGGGACAGGCGGCACAGATACGCAGTATTTT. Translating it yields CASSRGTGGTDTQYF.

Judged by abundance, this clonotype is medium-sized (0.01 to 0.1%). CDR3 protein: CASSWTSGSTDTQYF. The CDR3 DNA sequence: TGTGCCAGCAGTTGGACTAGCGGGAGCACAGATACGCAGTATTTT. The chain is built from TRBV12-3 or TRBV12-4 and TRBJ2-3, with 11 bases aligning to TRBD2. The CDR3 is 15 amino acids. The J segment lost 0 bases and the V segment lost 4 bases, leaving 0 bases of the junction unmatched.

The CDR3 protein is CASSYLTGELFF. The DNA of the CDR3 is TGTGCCAGCAGTTACCTGACCGGGGAGCTGTTTTTT. The rearrangement links TRBV6-5 to TRBJ2-2; D not resolved. The CDR3 runs to 12 residues. Germline-derived CDR1 and CDR2 are MNHEY and SVGAGI. The ends were cut back, 2 bases at V and 5 bases at J, with 3 bases in the middle.

The chain carries TRBV19 and TRBJ2-1, with 7 bases aligning to TRBD2. Germline trimming cut 3 bases from V and 8 bases from J; bases unmatched to any gene: 4. CDR3 length equals 13 residues. The germline V gene encodes CDR1 LNHDA and CDR2 SQIVND (reference sequence). The CDR3 DNA is TGTGCCAGTAGTATTGGCGGGAGCGATGAGCAGTTCTTC. It translates to CASSIGGSDEQFF.

The chain carries TRBV12-3 or TRBV12-4 and TRBJ2-1; possibly TRBD1 for D (6 bases). The CDR3 is made up of 15 amino acids. V was shortened by 6 bases and J by 4 bases, with 16 bases between the two germline ends. As DNA, the CDR3 is TGTGCCAGCAGCTCCCTGTGGGACACATACAATGAGCAGTTCTTC. This gives the protein CASSSLWDTYNEQFF.

This clonotype has just one count. V and J are TRBV6-5 and TRBJ2-3; D gene unclear. The germline gives CDR1 MNHEY, CDR2 SVGAGI. CDR3 length: 13 residues. With 6 bases removed from V and 7 bases from J, the gap between germline ends came to 14 bases. CDR3 nucleotide sequence: TGTGCCAGCAGCCAGCTAGGTGGGCATACGCAGTATTTT. Protein: CASSQLGGHTQYF.

The chain links TRBV15 to TRBJ2-3; perhaps TRBD1 as D (5 bases). V was cut by 4 bases and J by 0 bases, with 8 bases left in between. Looked up from germline, CDR1 is LNHNV and CDR2 is YYDKDF (reference sequence). The CDR3 loop spans 14 amino acids. The CDR3 region is CATSTGISTDTQYF. CDR3 DNA: TGTGCCACCAGCACAGGGATTAGCACAGATACGCAGTATTTT.

The chain combines TRBV18 with TRBJ2-2; perhaps TRBD2 as D (5 bases). The ends were cut back, 4 bases at V and 1 base at J, with 10 bases in the middle. CDR1 is KGHSH and CDR2 is LQKENI in the germline V gene. This CDR3 contains 15 residues. In DNA, the CDR3 is TGTGCCAGCTCACTAGCTAGCATGAACACCGGGGAGCTGTTTTTT. Residues: CASSLASMNTGELFF. Supplemented by reference TRBV18 and TRBJ2-2, the full variable domain reads NAGVMQNPRHLVRRRGQEARLRCSPMKGHSHVYWYRQLPEEGLKFMVYLQKENIIDESGMPKERFSAEFPKEGPSILRIQQVVRGDSAAYFCASSLASMNTGELFFGEGSRLTVL.

This chain joins TRBV27 and TRBJ1-4; 8 nucleotides align to TRBD1. Germline V lookup: CDR1 MNHEY, CDR2 SMNVEV (reference sequence). Losses at the gene ends were 5 bases for V and 3 bases for J; bases not matched to a gene: 11. CDR3 length: 17 amino acids. The CDR3 here is CASSQRQGRSSNEKLFF. CDR3 nucleotide sequence: TGTGCCAGCAGTCAACGACAGGGGAGGTCGTCTAATGAAAAACTGTTTTTT.

The rearrangement uses TRBV5-5 and TRBJ2-5; 12 bases line up with TRBD2. Germline CDR1 is SGHKS and CDR2 is YYEKEE (reference sequence). This CDR3 has 15 residues. With 4 bases clipped from V and 5 bases from J, the junction kept 6 bases outside the gene matches. CDR3 DNA sequence: TGTGCCAGCAGCGTGACTAGCGGGAGAGGTGAGACCCAGTACTTC. Translated, it gives CASSVTSGRGETQYF. Variable domain in full (rest from reference TRBV5-5 and TRBJ2-5): DAGVTQSPTHLIKTRGQQVTLRCSPISGHKSVSWYQQVLGQGPQFIFQYYEKEERGRGNFPDRFSARQFPNYSSELNVNALLLGDSALYLCASSVTSGRGETQYFGPGTRLLVL.

This chain joins TRBV19 and TRBJ2-7; TRBD1 matches at 9 bases. There are 14 residues in the CDR3. CDR1 and CDR2 (germline): LNHDA, SQIVND (reference sequence). V was pared by 8 bases and J by 2 bases, with 7 bases of the junction left unmatched. The CDR3 loop is CASSPTGGPYEQYF. The DNA of the CDR3 is TGTGCCAGTTCTCCGACAGGGGGACCCTACGAGCAGTACTTC.

The J gene is TRBJ2-7, the V gene TRBV7-9; 11 bases are a match to TRBD2. J lost 5 bases, V lost 5 bases, and 8 bases had no gene match. The germline V gene encodes CDR1 SEHNR and CDR2 FQNEAQ (reference sequence). This CDR3 is built from 15 residues. CDR3 bases: TGTGCCAGCAGCCCCAGACTAGCGGGGATCAACGAGCAGTACTTC. Translating it yields CASSPRLAGINEQYF.

Regarding this clonotype: A read error may account for a junction end that differs from germline. This sequence joins TRBV6-5 and TRBJ2-7; D might be TRBD1 or TRBD2, each matching 6 bases. The CDR3 extends over 10 amino acids. Germline CDR1 MNHEY, CDR2 SVGAGI. The CDR3 loop is CASSIGGFDF. As DNA, the CDR3 is TGTGCCAGCAGTATCGGGGGCTTTGACTTC.

This chain links TRBV19 with TRBJ2-3, with TRBD2 matching over 9 bases. The CDR3 is 12 amino acids. The junction had 3 bases not matched to a gene; V was cut back by 6 bases and J by 8 bases. The germline V gene encodes CDR1 LNHDA and CDR2 SQIVND (reference sequence). The CDR3 sequence is CASSPGLATQYF. The CDR3 region has the DNA TGTGCCAGTAGCCCGGGACTAGCTACGCAGTATTTT.

This clonotype was counted once. The chain joins TRBV18 to TRBJ1-2; TRBD1 aligns across 9 bases. The ends lost 3 bases at V and 6 bases at J; junction bases unmatched: 5. Per the germline V gene, CDR1 is KGHSH and CDR2 is LQKENI. CDR3 size: 14 residues. The CDR3 DNA reads TGTGCCAGCTCACCCCTAACAGGGGGCAATGGCTACACCTTC. This encodes CASSPLTGGNGYTF. Complete variable domain (other parts from reference TRBV18 and TRBJ1-2): NAGVMQNPRHLVRRRGQEARLRCSPMKGHSHVYWYRQLPEEGLKFMVYLQKENIIDESGMPKERFSAEFPKEGPSILRIQQVVRGDSAAYFCASSPLTGGNGYTFGSGTRLTVV.

The chain carries TRBV6-5 and TRBJ2-3; D is possibly TRBD2 (6 bases). Trimming stripped 2 bases from V and 4 bases from J, with 13 bases between. The CDR3 runs 15 residues. The V gene's germline CDR1 is MNHEY and CDR2 SVGAGI. CDR3 sequence: CASSYVAGNADTQYF. Written as DNA, the CDR3 is TGTGCCAGCAGTTACGTGGCGGGAAACGCAGATACGCAGTATTTT.

A few counts support this clonotype. This rearrangement joins TRBV5-5 to TRBJ2-7; D is ambiguous. Germline values: CDR1 SGHKS, CDR2 YYEKEE (reference sequence). The length of the CDR3 is 12 residues. The V and J ends lost 2 bases and 2 bases respectively, with 5 bases between them. CDR3 in amino acids: CASSFRAYEQYF. CDR3 sequence (DNA): TGTGCCAGCAGCTTTAGGGCCTACGAGCAGTACTTC.

This clonotype occurred a few times. In DNA, the CDR3 is TGCAGCGGGGCGGAGACAGGGAACACCGGGGAGCTGTTTTTT. As protein: CSGAETGNTGELFF. The rearrangement uses TRBV29-1 and TRBJ2-2; weak D call: TRBD1 (6 bases). Germline V gene data show CDR1 as SQVTM and CDR2 as ANQGSEA. V gave up 7 bases and J gave up 1 base, with 13 bases separating them. The CDR3 extends over 14 amino acids.

This rearrangement joins TRBV6-6 to TRBJ1-1; TRBD1 matches 7 bases. Germline CDR1 reads MNHNY; CDR2 reads SVGAGI (reference sequence). The length of the CDR3 is 14 residues. Losses at the gene ends were 7 bases for V and 10 bases for J; bases not matched to a gene: 15. In DNA form, the CDR3 reads TGTGCCAGCAAAGTTGCTGCGGGACAGCATCGAGCTTTCTTT. Residues: CASKVAAGQHRAFF.

Comments on this clonotype: A much more abundant neighbour one base away suggests this may be a read error. This rearrangement joins TRBV29-1 to TRBJ2-1, with TRBD2 matching 10 bases. V shed 8 bases and J 2 bases; nucleotides not matched to a gene: 6. The CDR3 loop spans 14 amino acids. Germline CDR1 SQVTM, CDR2 ANQGSEA. CDR3 sequence: CSIASGSTYNEQFF. The CDR3 DNA sequence: TGCAGCATCGCTAGCGGGAGCACCTACAATGAGCAGTTCTTC.

This clonotype was observed a handful of times. The rearrangement links TRBV18 to TRBJ2-1; 7 bases are a match to TRBD2. Per the germline V gene, CDR1 is KGHSH and CDR2 is LQKENI. V shed 1 base and J 2 bases; nucleotides not matched to a gene: 5. The CDR3 is 16 residues long. This CDR3 reads CASSPQAGIAYNEQFF. CDR3 sequence (DNA): TGTGCCAGCTCACCACAAGCGGGAATAGCCTACAATGAGCAGTTCTTC.